These 21 T cell receptor beta chains share one sample of origin, sequenced in a study of shared clonotypes between healthy human individuals (dated by TCRdb to 2019 to 2021). CD8 naive samples were obtained by positive selection for CCR7 among CD45RO-negative cells, yielding a CD45RA+CCR7+ population from which TemRA cells were excluded. Libraries were made using the immunoSEQ multiplex PCR assay. As stored in TCRdb, this immuneACCESS dataset retains in-frame rearrangements with V and J assigned. A fraction of the clones does not appear; measured against another copy, unresolved V genes explain less than half of the discrepancy, and the remainder lacks a known reason. This sample lists about 2.2 million clones; 93% were detected once. In total, the top ten clones hold 1.5% to 2% of the sample. Sequenced input: naive CD8+ T cells from PBMCs. The cell subset or site label for this specimen denotes: CD45RA+CCR7+. The origin of the receptors is a man in his late teens or twenties in good health. Some clones in this sample may be carry-over from other donors' samples.

The chain is built from TRBV19 and TRBJ1-1; no reliable D call. Trimming took off 2 bases at V and 14 bases at J, with 21 bases between the two ends. Germline V gene lookup returns CDR1 LNHDA and CDR2 SQIVND (reference sequence). This CDR3 region has 14 residues. The CDR3 DNA is TGTGCCAGTAGTATACTAGGCGGCACTCTCTGGTCGTTCTTT. Its protein product is CASSILGGTLWSFF.

As regards this clone: This sample includes further DNA sequences coding for the same CDR3. V is TRBV7-9 and J is TRBJ2-1; D is undetermined. Germline CDR1 and CDR2: SEHNR and FQNEAQ (reference sequence). The V gene lost 3 bases and the J gene lost 6 bases, with 6 bases spanning the gap. The CDR3 runs to 12 residues. The CDR3 DNA reads as TGTGCCAGCAGCTTTGGGTCCAATGAGCAGTTCTTC. Protein sequence: CASSFGSNEQFF.

This rearrangement joins TRBV10-3 to TRBJ2-7, with D perhaps matching TRBD1 (7 bases). Germline CDR1 is ENHRY and CDR2 is SYGVKD. This CDR3 is built from 15 residues. Deletions cut 10 bases from V and 3 bases from J, with 22 bases between. This CDR3 is CATRGDLLTHYEQYF. The CDR3 DNA follows: TGTGCCACCAGGGGGGACTTACTAACCCACTACGAGCAGTACTTC.

V gene TRBV29-1 combines with J gene TRBJ1-1, with TRBD1 matching 12 bases. V gave up 4 bases and J gave up 6 bases; unmatched junction bases: 6. The CDR3 has 14 amino acids. CDR1 is SQVTM and CDR2 is ANQGSEA in the germline V gene. This CDR3 reads CSVGGTGGGSEAFF. The CDR3 nucleotides read TGCAGCGTTGGGGGGACAGGGGGCGGCTCTGAAGCTTTCTTT.

The sample holds one count of this clone. Within the sample, other DNA sequences also encode this same CDR3. The chain combines TRBV29-1 with TRBJ2-7, with D perhaps given as TRBD1 or TRBD2 (5 bases each). V was cut by 5 bases and J by 3 bases, with 14 bases left in between. The CDR3 contains 13 residues. Germline V gives CDR1 SQVTM, CDR2 ANQGSEA. CDR3 DNA sequence: TGCAGCGTTCCCGGGACGGGGATCTACGAGCAGTACTTC. The encoded protein is CSVPGTGIYEQYF.

This clone was recorded only once. The chain uses TRBV11-2 and TRBJ2-3, with D maybe TRBD2 (6 bases). The V and J ends lost 6 bases and 3 bases respectively, with 10 bases between them. The CDR3 loop spans 13 amino acids. The germline gives CDR1 SGHAT, CDR2 FQNNGV. This CDR3 reads CASRKGLTDTQYF. The DNA of the CDR3 is TGTGCCAGCAGAAAAGGACTAACAGATACGCAGTATTTT. Full variable domain (outside the CDR3, taken from reference TRBV11-2 and TRBJ2-3): EAGVAQSPRYKIIEKRQSVAFWCNPISGHATLYWYQQILGQGPKLLIQFQNNGVVDDSQLPKDRFSAERLKGVDSTLKIQPAKLEDSAVYLCASRKGLTDTQYFGPGTRLTVL.

The V call is TRBV6-1, the J call TRBJ1-2, with no clear D. CDR3 length: 14 residues. Germline-derived CDR1 and CDR2 are MNHNS and SASEGT. V lost 0 bases and J lost 6, with 11 bases in between. DNA for the CDR3: TGTGCCAGCAGTGAAGCGTCAGGTCGCGATGGCTACACCTTC. Translated, it gives CASSEASGRDGYTF.

The chain uses TRBV7-9 and TRBJ1-2, with D maybe TRBD1 (5 bases). CDR1 is SEHNR and CDR2 is FQNEAQ in the germline V gene (reference sequence). Trimming took off 5 bases at V and 1 base at J, with 14 bases between the two ends. This CDR3 has 15 amino acids. CDR3 amino acids: CASSPSGTDNYGYTF. The CDR3 DNA sequence: TGTGCCAGCAGCCCTTCCGGGACGGATAACTATGGCTACACCTTC.

The chain links TRBV27 to TRBJ2-3, with a possible D match to TRBD1 (6 bases). The CDR3 extends over 15 amino acids. The germline gives CDR1 MNHEY, CDR2 SMNVEV (reference sequence). The V and J ends lost 5 bases and 3 bases respectively, with 15 bases between them. CDR3: CASSPGTSPTDTQYF. The CDR3, as DNA: TGTGCCAGCAGTCCAGGGACATCCCCGACAGATACGCAGTATTTT.

The chain employs TRBV11-2 and TRBJ1-2; the D gene is possibly TRBD1 (6 bases). V gave up 5 bases and J gave up 6 bases, with 16 bases separating them. The CDR3 is 14 residues long. Per the germline V gene, CDR1 is SGHAT and CDR2 is FQNNGV. In DNA form, the CDR3 reads TGTGCCAGCAGCCCACATACAGGGACTAATGGCTACACCTTC. Its translation: CASSPHTGTNGYTF.

The chain combines TRBV28 with TRBJ2-1, with 11 positions matching TRBD2. The V gene's germline CDR1 is MDHEN and CDR2 SYDVKM. Unmatched junction bases numbered 9, after V lost 2 bases and J lost 9 bases. The CDR3 length is 16 residues. The CDR3 reads CASSLPRRLAGGEQFF. CDR3 DNA: TGTGCCAGCAGTTTACCCCGTAGGCTAGCGGGAGGTGAGCAGTTCTTC.

The V gene is TRBV10-3, the J gene TRBJ2-7, with 7 positions matching TRBD1. Trimming took 4 bases from V and 2 from J; bases not matched to a gene: 8. Per the germline V gene, CDR1 is ENHRY and CDR2 is SYGVKD. This CDR3 spans 15 amino acids. The CDR3 coding sequence is TGTGCCATCAGTGCGTTAGACAGGGTTACCTACGAGCAGTACTTC. It encodes CAISALDRVTYEQYF.

The chain has TRBV2 and TRBJ1-5, with a tentative D call TRBD1 (5 bases). Between the trimmed V and J ends, which lost 1 base and 4 bases, there was a span of 17 bases. CDR1 SNHLY and CDR2 FYNNEI come from the germline V gene. The CDR3 extends over 17 amino acids. The CDR3 loop reads CASSEVGRTSPNQPQHF. The CDR3, as DNA: TGTGCCAGCAGTGAAGTCGGTCGGACATCACCTAATCAGCCCCAGCATTTT.

To note about this clone: The sample carries other DNA sequences with the same CDR3. The chain joins TRBV5-6 to TRBJ1-2; no reliable D call. V was clipped by 0 bases and J by 3 bases, with 3 bases between them. Germline-derived CDR1 and CDR2 are SGHDT and YYEEEE. CDR3 size: 12 residues. CDR3 sequence (DNA): TGTGCCAGCAGCTTGGGCGACTATGGCTACACCTTC. The encoded protein is CASSLGDYGYTF. Drawing the rest from reference TRBV5-6 and TRBJ1-2, the complete variable domain is DAGVTQSPTHLIKTRGQQVTLRCSPKSGHDTVSWYQQALGQGPQFIFQYYEEEERQRGNFPDRFSGHQFPNYSSELNVNALLLGDSALYLCASSLGDYGYTFGSGTRLTVV.

The chain combines TRBV27 with TRBJ2-6; no firm D call. Germline CDR1 MNHEY, CDR2 SMNVEV (reference sequence). The V end was cut by 3 bases, the J end by 0 bases, with 6 bases between. The CDR3 has 15 amino acids. The CDR3 DNA follows: TGTGCCAGCAGTTTCAAGTTCTCTGGGGCCAACGTCCTGACTTTC. It codes for CASSFKFSGANVLTF.

The rearrangement uses TRBV6-5 and TRBJ2-3; D is ambiguous. This CDR3 is 15 amino acids long. The germline V and J ends were trimmed by 2 bases and 0 bases, with 9 bases remaining between them. Germline CDR1 and CDR2: MNHEY and SVGAGI. CDR3 bases: TGTGCCAGCAGTTACCTTCAGAGGAGCACAGATACGCAGTATTTT. Its protein is CASSYLQRSTDTQYF.

The gene calls are TRBV2 and TRBJ2-1; 12 positions agree with TRBD2. Germline CDR1 reads SNHLY; CDR2 reads FYNNEI. This CDR3 spans 18 amino acids. Germline trimming cut 2 bases from V and 7 bases from J; bases unmatched to any gene: 12. In DNA, the CDR3 is TGTGCCAGCAGTGAACCGGCTAGCGGGAGGGCCATGCGGAATGAGCAGTTCTTC. This gives the protein CASSEPASGRAMRNEQFF.

CDR3: CASSQDDSVDYEQYF. The CDR3 nucleotides are TGTGCCAGCAGCCAAGATGATAGCGTTGACTACGAGCAGTACTTC. This chain links TRBV14 with TRBJ2-5; tentative D call: TRBD2 (5 bases). The J call may be wrong; the DNA end is better matched by TRBJ2-7. The CDR3 is made up of 15 amino acids. Germline-derived CDR1 and CDR2 are SGHDN and FVKESK.

The chain uses TRBV7-9 and TRBJ2-7; 7 bases fit TRBD1. Germline V lookup: CDR1 SEHNR, CDR2 FQNEAQ (reference sequence). This CDR3 contains 16 residues. The J segment lost 1 base and the V segment lost 5 bases, leaving 11 bases of the junction unmatched. The chain's CDR3 is CASSQVTGAISYEQYF. DNA for the CDR3: TGTGCCAGCAGCCAGGTAACAGGGGCTATATCCTACGAGCAGTACTTC.

This clone was picked up one time. This chain connects TRBV27 to TRBJ1-4; D remains ambiguous. V was shortened by 5 bases and J by 3 bases, with 19 bases between the two germline ends. Per germline, CDR1 MNHEY and CDR2 SMNVEV (reference sequence). The CDR3 runs 17 residues. CDR3 coding DNA: TGTGCCAGCAGTCCCTGGGCCTGGGAGGGTCCTAATGAAAAACTGTTTTTT. Amino acids: CASSPWAWEGPNEKLFF. The variable domain in full, completed from reference TRBV27 and TRBJ1-4, reads EAQVTQNPRYLITVTGKKLTVTCSQNMNHEYMSWYRQDPGLGLRQIYYSMNVEVTDKGDVPEGYKVSRKEKRNFPLILESPSPNQTSLYFCASSPWAWEGPNEKLFFGSGTQLSVL.

The rearrangement links TRBV7-9 to TRBJ2-7; D possibly corresponds to TRBD1 (6 bases). Germline lookup yields CDR1 SEHNR and CDR2 FQNEAQ (reference sequence). Trimming removed 4 bases at V and 2 bases at J, with 9 bases between. This CDR3 comprises 13 residues. The CDR3 loop is CASSYGQTYEQYF. Written as DNA, the CDR3 is TGTGCCAGCAGCTATGGACAGACCTACGAGCAGTACTTC.